This entry concerns a single T cell receptor beta chain. The V end lost 4 bases, the J end lost 7 bases, and 17 bases lay between the germline ends. Germline CDR1 and CDR2: SGHKS and YYEKEE (reference sequence). The CDR3 runs to 15 residues. The data were taken from a study of blood T cell repertoires in COVID-19. About the research overall: Material from acute and convalescent COVID-19 was sourced from the United States, Italy and Spain. T cells, B-cell-depleted T cells, or PBMCs provided the cDNA or gDNA that served as material.

This table comes from immunoSEQ multiplex PCR, and its TCRdb copy is limited to in-frame clones, with some not included. The table includes 250,000 to 400,000 clones, about 90% detected once. Sequencing was performed on PBMCs or T cells enriched from blood (not recorded which). This rearrangement joins TRBV5-5 to TRBJ1-4, with a tentative D call TRBD1 (6 bases). This clonotype was sampled from a woman younger than 45 who had recovered from COVID-19. CDR3 amino acids: CASSRGTSTSEKLFF. DNA for the CDR3: TGTGCCAGCAGCCGAGGGACAAGTACCAGTGAAAAACTGTTTTTT.